The 14 T cell receptor beta chains listed next were all sequenced from one sample in a study of cytomegalovirus exposure and HLA in healthy donors. The PCR made use of 60 Vbeta and 13 Jbeta primers. Only in-frame clones appear in the TCRdb table, and some are missing; sequencing was by immunoSEQ multiplex PCR. The repertoire holds about 70,000 clones, around 68% seen once, with 9.5% to 12% in the top ten. The source material was PBMCs. These receptors were taken from a young woman in good health and CMV-seronegative.

This clone has more than one count but fewer than ten. The chain uses TRBV7-9 and TRBJ2-7; D is perhaps TRBD1 (5 bases). The CDR3 is 12 amino acids. Germline CDR1 and CDR2: SEHNR and FQNEAQ (reference sequence). V was shortened by 0 bases and J by 6 bases, with 6 bases between the two germline ends. CDR3 bases: TGTGCCAGCAGCTTAGCGGGGCCCGAGCAGTACTTC. As protein: CASSLAGPEQYF.

The chain couples TRBV19 to TRBJ1-1; TRBD1 might be the D (5 bases). The CDR3 consists of 16 residues. V lost 1 base and J lost 0, with 12 bases in between. CDR1 and CDR2 from the germline V gene are LNHDA and SQIVND (reference sequence). Written as DNA, the CDR3 is TGTGCCAGTAGTATAGGAAGGGGCACCATGAACACTGAAGCTTTCTTT. It translates to CASSIGRGTMNTEAFF.

This chain connects TRBV7-3 to TRBJ2-1; D is unclear. Trimming stripped 5 bases from V and 8 bases from J, with 13 bases between. Germline-derived CDR1 and CDR2 are SGHTA and FQGTGA. CDR3 length equals 13 residues. CDR3 nucleotide sequence: TGTGCCAGCAGCCCATCCAACAGCCATGAGCAGTTCTTC. It translates to CASSPSNSHEQFF.

The chain links TRBV14 to TRBJ2-6; no reliable D call. Trimming left V 1 base short and J 4 bases short, with 8 bases between. CDR3 length: 15 residues. Germline V gene data show CDR1 as SGHDN and CDR2 as FVKESK. CDR3 in DNA: TGTGCCAGCAGCCAAGTGAGGCAGGGGGCCAACGTCCTGACTTTC. It yields the protein CASSQVRQGANVLTF.

This clone was seen repeatedly, ten times or more. The rearrangement links TRBV5-1 to TRBJ1-4; 9 bases map to TRBD1. Trimming at V came to 3 bases and at J to 2 bases, leaving 8 bases not matched to a gene. The CDR3 runs to 17 residues. From germline, CDR1 is SGHRS and CDR2 YFSETQ. The DNA for the CDR3 is TGCGCCAGCAGCTGGCGGGACAGGGAAGCGACTAATGAAAAACTGTTTTTT. Its translation is CASSWRDREATNEKLFF.

The rearrangement uses TRBV6-4 and TRBJ2-3; 10 bases match TRBD2. V was pared by 2 bases and J by 4 bases, with 15 bases of the junction left unmatched. This CDR3 comprises 19 residues. The germline V gene has CDR1 MRHNA and CDR2 SNTAGT. As DNA, the CDR3 is TGTGCCAGCAGTGACCTTCTGGTCGGATCTAGCGGGGGTCCAGATACGCAGTATTTT. Its translation: CASSDLLVGSSGGPDTQYF.

The chain joins TRBV30 to TRBJ1-1; D is perhaps TRBD1 (6 bases). CDR3 length equals 13 residues. V lost 4 bases and J lost 5, with 14 bases in between. CDR1 and CDR2 from the germline V gene are GTSNPN and SVGIG (reference sequence). CDR3 sequence reads: CAWNLKGGTEAFF. The CDR3 region has the DNA TGTGCCTGGAACCTAAAGGGGGGGACTGAAGCTTTCTTT.

The V gene is TRBV4-1, the J gene TRBJ1-1; D is uncertain. Trimming cost V 2 bases and J 4 bases, with 14 bases left between them. Germline V gene sequence: CDR1 MGHRA, CDR2 YSYEKL. This CDR3 region has 15 residues. In DNA form, the CDR3 reads TGCGCCAGCAGCCAACAGACCGAGGTGAGCACTGAAGCTTTCTTT. Its protein product is CASSQQTEVSTEAFF.

This clone was seen a handful of times. This chain joins TRBV5-4 and TRBJ1-2; 7 bases line up with TRBD1. The CDR3 consists of 14 residues. In germline, CDR1 is SGHNT, CDR2 YYREEE (reference sequence). V trimming: 4 bases; J trimming: 5 bases; junction bases outside the gene matches: 8. CDR3 loop: CASSMTGSGYGYTF. As DNA, the CDR3 is TGTGCCAGCAGCATGACAGGGAGCGGATATGGCTACACCTTC.

This clone was seen only a few times. The V call is TRBV27, the J call TRBJ1-4; TRBD1 aligns across 9 bases. Germline V gene lookup returns CDR1 MNHEY and CDR2 SMNVEV (reference sequence). The CDR3 sequence is 17 residues long. V lost 2 bases, J lost 8 bases, and 12 bases stayed unmatched. The CDR3 bases are TGTGCCAGCAGTTTAACGGACAGGGGTCCAAGAGGGGAAAAACTGTTTTTT. Residues: CASSLTDRGPRGEKLFF.

The chain couples TRBV25-1 to TRBJ1-4; TRBD1 matches 10 bases. The CDR3 runs 15 residues. Losses at the gene ends were 3 bases for V and 8 bases for J; bases not matched to a gene: 6. Germline CDR1 is MGHDK and CDR2 is SYGVNS. The CDR3, as DNA: TGTGCCAGCAGTGACGCCGGGACAGGGGACGAAAAACTGTTTTTT. Protein: CASSDAGTGDEKLFF.

The rearrangement joins TRBV5-4 to TRBJ2-7, with TRBD1 matching 8 bases. The CDR3 consists of 14 residues. J was trimmed by 7 bases and V by 4 bases; bases with no gene match: 10. Germline V gene data show CDR1 as SGHNT and CDR2 as YYREEE (reference sequence). For the CDR3, the DNA is TGTGCCAGCAGCCCCGGGACAGGCTCTAGGGAGCAGTACTTC. Its protein product is CASSPGTGSREQYF.

This clone occurred a few times. The chain joins TRBV5-4 to TRBJ1-1; TRBD1 agrees at 12 bases. CDR3 length: 13 residues. The J segment lost 11 bases and the V segment lost 4 bases, leaving 6 bases of the junction unmatched. The germline V gene encodes CDR1 SGHNT and CDR2 YYREEE (reference sequence). As DNA, the CDR3 is TGTGCCAGCAGCCTGTGGGACAGGGGGCATGCTTTCTTT. Protein sequence: CASSLWDRGHAFF.

The V and J genes are TRBV7-3 and TRBJ2-3, with 10 bases fitting TRBD2. The V and J ends lost 6 bases and 6 bases, in that order; junction bases with no gene match: 18. Germline CDR1 reads SGHTA; CDR2 reads FQGTGA. The CDR3 totals 18 residues. CDR3 region: CASSQRSGGGNLWDTQYF. The CDR3 DNA sequence: TGTGCCAGCAGTCAGCGGAGCGGGGGGGGTAACCTGTGGGATACGCAGTATTTT.